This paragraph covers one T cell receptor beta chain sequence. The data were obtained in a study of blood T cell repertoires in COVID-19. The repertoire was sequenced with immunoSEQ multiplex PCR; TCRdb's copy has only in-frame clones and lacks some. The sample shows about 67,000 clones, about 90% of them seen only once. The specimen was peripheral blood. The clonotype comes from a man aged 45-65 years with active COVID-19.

CDR3 region: CASSLPGQPTNEKLFF. Written as DNA, the CDR3 is TGTGCCAGCAGCCTGCCCGGACAGCCAACTAATGAAAAACTGTTTTTT. The chain carries TRBV7-9 and TRBJ1-4, with a tentative D call TRBD1 (6 bases). CDR1 is SEHNR, CDR2 FQNEAQ, per germline (reference sequence). The CDR3 sequence is 16 residues long. Between the trimmed V and J ends, which lost 5 bases and 0 bases, there was a span of 13 bases.